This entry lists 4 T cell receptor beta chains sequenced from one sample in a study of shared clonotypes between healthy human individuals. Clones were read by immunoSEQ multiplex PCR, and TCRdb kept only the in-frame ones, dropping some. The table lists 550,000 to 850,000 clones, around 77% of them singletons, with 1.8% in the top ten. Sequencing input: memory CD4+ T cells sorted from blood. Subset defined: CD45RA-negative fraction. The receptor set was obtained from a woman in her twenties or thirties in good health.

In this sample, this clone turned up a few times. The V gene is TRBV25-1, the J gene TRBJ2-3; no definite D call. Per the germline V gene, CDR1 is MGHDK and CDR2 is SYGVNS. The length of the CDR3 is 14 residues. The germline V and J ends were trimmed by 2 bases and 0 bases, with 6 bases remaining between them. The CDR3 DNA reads TGTGCCAGCAGTGAACAATTTAGCACAGATACGCAGTATTTT. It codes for CASSEQFSTDTQYF.

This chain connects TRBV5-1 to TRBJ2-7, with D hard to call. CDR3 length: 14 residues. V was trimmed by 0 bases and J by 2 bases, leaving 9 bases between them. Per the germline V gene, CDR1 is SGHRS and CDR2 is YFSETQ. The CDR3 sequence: CASSLGLSPYEQYF. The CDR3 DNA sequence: TGCGCCAGCAGCTTGGGTCTCTCCCCCTACGAGCAGTACTTC.

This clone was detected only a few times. CDR3 nucleotides: TGTGCCAGCAGCCTCCCGACGGGACAAGGTAACTACGAGCAGTACTTC. Protein product: CASSLPTGQGNYEQYF. V is TRBV25-1 and J is TRBJ2-7; a possible D gene is TRBD1 (6 bases). CDR1 is MGHDK, CDR2 SYGVNS, per germline. The CDR3 covers 16 residues. V lost 6 bases and J 3 bases, leaving 21 bases between the germline ends.

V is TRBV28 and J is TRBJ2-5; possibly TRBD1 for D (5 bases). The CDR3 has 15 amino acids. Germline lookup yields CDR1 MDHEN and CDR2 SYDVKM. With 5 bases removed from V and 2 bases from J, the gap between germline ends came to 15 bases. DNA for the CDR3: TGTGCCAGCAGTATCAGGGCGCGAGCGCAAGAGACCCAGTACTTC. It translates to CASSIRARAQETQYF.